This TCR beta chain derives from a study of early T cells in non-severe SARS-CoV-2 infection. Study-level points and caveats: A preference for anti-spike CD8 responses marked VDJdb matching, which missed private and CD4 specificities.

Via MiXCR, TCRdb re-called the 5' RACE reads, giving one row per CDR3 protein. The data show roughly 110,000 distinct CDR3 sequences, 11% seen once. This clonotype was recorded a few times. Its target is unknown. Trimming pared 6 bases from V and 7 bases from J, leaving 16 bases between. The CDR3 is made up of 13 amino acids. The germline V gene encodes CDR1 SGHAT and CDR2 FQNNGV. The sample was whole blood. This chain uses TRBV11-2 with TRBJ2-7; weak D call: TRBD2 (6 bases). This clonotype was obtained from an adult who was a healthcare worker with PCR-confirmed SARS-CoV-2 infection or an uninfected control (not recorded which). CDR3 sequence: CASSSGLLVEQYF. CDR3 nucleotides: TGTGCCAGCAGTTCGGGACTCTTAGTAGAGCAGTACTTC.